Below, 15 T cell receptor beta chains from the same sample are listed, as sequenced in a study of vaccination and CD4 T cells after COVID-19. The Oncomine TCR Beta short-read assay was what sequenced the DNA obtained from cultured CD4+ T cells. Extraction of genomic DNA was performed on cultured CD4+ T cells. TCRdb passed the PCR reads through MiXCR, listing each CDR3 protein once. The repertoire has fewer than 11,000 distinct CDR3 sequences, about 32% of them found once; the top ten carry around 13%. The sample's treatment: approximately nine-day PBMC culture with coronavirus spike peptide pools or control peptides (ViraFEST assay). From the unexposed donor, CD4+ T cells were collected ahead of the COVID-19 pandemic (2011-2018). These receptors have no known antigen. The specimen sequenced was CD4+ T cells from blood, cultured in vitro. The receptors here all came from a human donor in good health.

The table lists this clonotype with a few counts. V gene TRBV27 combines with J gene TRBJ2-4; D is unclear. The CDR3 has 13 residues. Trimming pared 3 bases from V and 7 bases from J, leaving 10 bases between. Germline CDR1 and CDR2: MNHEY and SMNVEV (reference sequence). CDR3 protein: CASSFASNNIQYF. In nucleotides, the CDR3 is TGTGCCAGCAGTTTTGCCAGCAACAACATTCAGTACTTC.

The CDR3 DNA reads TGTGCCAGCAGCTTCCCTCAGGGGGCCCCCTCCTACGAGCAGTACTTC. Amino acid sequence: CASSFPQGAPSYEQYF. This rearrangement joins TRBV7-2 to TRBJ2-7; 8 nucleotides line up with TRBD1. The CDR3 length is 16 residues. Germline V gene lookup returns CDR1 SGHTA and CDR2 FQGNSA. V shed 3 bases and J 0 bases; nucleotides not matched to a gene: 7.

The CDR3 coding sequence is TGTGCCAGCAGGGACAGGGGGGACTATGGCTACACCTTC. Its translation: CASRDRGDYGYTF. V gene TRBV6-1 combines with J gene TRBJ1-2; 10 nucleotides agree with TRBD1. V dropped 6 bases and J dropped 3; count of bases not matched to a gene: 1. This CDR3 has 13 residues. Per germline, CDR1 MNHNS and CDR2 SASEGT.

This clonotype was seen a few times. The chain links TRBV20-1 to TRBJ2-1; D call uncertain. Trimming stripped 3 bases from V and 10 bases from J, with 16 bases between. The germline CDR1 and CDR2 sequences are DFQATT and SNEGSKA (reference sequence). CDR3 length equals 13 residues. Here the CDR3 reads CSARPYGLGEQFF. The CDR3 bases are TGCAGTGCTAGGCCGTACGGGTTAGGGGAGCAGTTCTTC.

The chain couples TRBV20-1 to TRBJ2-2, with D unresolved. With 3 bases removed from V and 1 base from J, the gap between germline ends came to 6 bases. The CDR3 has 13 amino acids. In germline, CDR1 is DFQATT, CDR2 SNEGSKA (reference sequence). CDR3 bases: TGCAGTGCTAGCCACCAGAACACCGGGGAGCTGTTTTTT. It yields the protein CSASHQNTGELFF.

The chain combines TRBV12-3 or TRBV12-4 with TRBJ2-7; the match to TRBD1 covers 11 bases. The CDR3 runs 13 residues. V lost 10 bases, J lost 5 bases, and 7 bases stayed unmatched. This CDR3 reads CATRRTGGHEQYF. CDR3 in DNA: TGTGCCACCCGACGGACAGGGGGCCACGAGCAGTACTTC.

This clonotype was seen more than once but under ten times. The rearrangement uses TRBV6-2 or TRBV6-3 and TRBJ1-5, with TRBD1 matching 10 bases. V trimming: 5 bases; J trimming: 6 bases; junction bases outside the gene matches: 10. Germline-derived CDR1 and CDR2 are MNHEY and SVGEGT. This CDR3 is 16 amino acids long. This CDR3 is CASSSRQGALGQPQHF. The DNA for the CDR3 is TGTGCCAGCAGTAGCCGACAGGGGGCGCTGGGTCAGCCCCAGCATTTT.

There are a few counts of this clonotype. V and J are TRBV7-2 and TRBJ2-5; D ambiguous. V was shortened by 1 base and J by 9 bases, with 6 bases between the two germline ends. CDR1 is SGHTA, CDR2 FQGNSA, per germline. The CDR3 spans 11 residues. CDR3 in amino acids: CASSLVGAQYF. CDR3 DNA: TGTGCCAGCAGCTTAGTTGGAGCCCAGTACTTC.

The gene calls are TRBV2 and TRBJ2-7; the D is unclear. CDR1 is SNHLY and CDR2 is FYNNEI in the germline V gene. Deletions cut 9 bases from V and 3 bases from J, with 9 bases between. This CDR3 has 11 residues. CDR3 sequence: CASTDYYEQYF. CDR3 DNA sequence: TGTGCCAGTACAGATTACTACGAGCAGTACTTC.

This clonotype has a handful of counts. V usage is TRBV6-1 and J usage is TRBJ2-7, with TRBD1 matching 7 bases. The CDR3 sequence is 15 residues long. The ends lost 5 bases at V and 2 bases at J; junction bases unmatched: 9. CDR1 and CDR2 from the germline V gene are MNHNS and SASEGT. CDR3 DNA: TGTGCCAGCAGTAGGGGGACAGTAGTCCCCTACGAGCAGTACTTC. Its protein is CASSRGTVVPYEQYF.

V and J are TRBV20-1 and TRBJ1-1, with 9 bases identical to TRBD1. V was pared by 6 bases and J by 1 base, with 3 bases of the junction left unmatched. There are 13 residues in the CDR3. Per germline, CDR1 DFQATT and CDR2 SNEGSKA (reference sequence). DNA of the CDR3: TGCAGTGCCACGGACAGGGGGAACACTGAAGCTTTCTTT. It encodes CSATDRGNTEAFF.

In DNA, the CDR3 is TGTGCCAGTGTCCACACCGGACGGACTGAAGCTTTCTTT. Translating gives CASVHTGRTEAFF. V and J are TRBV25-1 and TRBJ1-1, with unresolved D. Trimming left V 9 bases short and J 5 bases short, with 16 bases between. The CDR3 length is 13 residues. Looked up from germline, CDR1 is MGHDK and CDR2 is SYGVNS.

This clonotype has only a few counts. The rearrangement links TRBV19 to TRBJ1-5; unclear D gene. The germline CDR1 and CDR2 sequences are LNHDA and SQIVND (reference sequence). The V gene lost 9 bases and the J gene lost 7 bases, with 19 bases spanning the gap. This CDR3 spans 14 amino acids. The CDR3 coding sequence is TGTGCCAGAAGGTCTGACCGGGCGGGGCAGCCCCAGCATTTT. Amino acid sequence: CARRSDRAGQPQHF.

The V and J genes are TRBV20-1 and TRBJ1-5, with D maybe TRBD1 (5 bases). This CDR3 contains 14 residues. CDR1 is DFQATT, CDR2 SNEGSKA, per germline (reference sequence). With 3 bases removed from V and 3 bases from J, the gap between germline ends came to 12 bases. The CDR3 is CSARTGLINQPQHF. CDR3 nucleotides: TGCAGTGCTAGGACGGGACTGATCAATCAGCCCCAGCATTTT.

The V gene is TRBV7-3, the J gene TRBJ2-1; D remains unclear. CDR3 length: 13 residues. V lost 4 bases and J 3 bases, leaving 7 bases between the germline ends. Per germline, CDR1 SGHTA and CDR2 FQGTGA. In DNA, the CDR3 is TGTGCCAGCAGCTATACTAACTACAATGAGCAGTTCTTC. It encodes CASSYTNYNEQFF.